This entry lists 14 T cell receptor beta chains sequenced from one sample in a study of CD8+ T cells in alopecia areata. Once RNA had been extracted, it was reverse transcribed into cDNA to act as the sequencing template. Libraries were prepared by immunoSEQ multiplex PCR; TCRdb keeps only in-frame clonotypes and omits some of them. The sample carries thousands of clones, 63% recorded once. Treatment of the sample: oral pan-JAK inhibitor, 5-10 mg twice daily. Samples from alopecia areata patients were lesional scalp punch biopsies and peripheral blood. The sequences come from skin, collected at roughly week 30, from a patient treated with tofacitinib. The source is a human donor with alopecia areata.

The rearrangement uses TRBV21-1 and TRBJ1-1. TRBV21-1 is noted as a pseudogene. The CDR3 is 15 residues long. CDR3 bases: TGTGCCAGCAGAGTTACGACGGATAAGAACACTGAAGCTTTCTTT. As protein: CASRVTTDKNTEAFF.

A word on this clone: The sample has other DNA sequences that encode this CDR3 too. V usage is TRBV18 and J usage is TRBJ1-5, with 10 bases identical to TRBD1. Germline V gene sequence: CDR1 KGHSH, CDR2 LQKENI. Trimming took 3 bases from V and 4 from J; bases not matched to a gene: 0. This CDR3 is 14 amino acids long. This CDR3 is CASSPGQGNQPQHF. The CDR3 nucleotides are TGTGCCAGCTCACCGGGACAGGGGAATCAGCCCCAGCATTTT. The full variable domain, with the rest looked up from reference TRBV18 and TRBJ1-5, is NAGVMQNPRHLVRRRGQEARLRCSPMKGHSHVYWYRQLPEEGLKFMVYLQKENIIDESGMPKERFSAEFPKEGPSILRIQQVVRGDSAAYFCASSPGQGNQPQHFGDGTRLSIL.

The sample holds a few counts of this clone. The V gene is TRBV5-1, the J gene TRBJ2-7, with D unresolved. The length of the CDR3 is 14 residues. CDR1 and CDR2 from the germline V gene are SGHRS and YFSETQ. V dropped 1 base and J dropped 1 base, with 9 bases sitting between them. As DNA, the CDR3 is TGCGCCAGCAGCTTGAATGTGGGATCCTACGAGCAGTACTTC. It encodes CASSLNVGSYEQYF.

This chain uses TRBV7-9 with TRBJ2-3; a possible D gene is TRBD2 (6 bases). This CDR3 contains 16 residues. V was clipped by 8 bases and J by 5 bases, with 23 bases between them. Germline assignment: CDR1 SEHNR and CDR2 FQNEAQ (reference sequence). The CDR3 here is CASLPPGLGGEDTQYF. CDR3 nucleotide sequence: TGTGCCAGCCTACCCCCGGGTTTGGGGGGAGAAGATACGCAGTATTTT. Full variable domain (rest looked up from reference TRBV7-9 and TRBJ2-3): DTGVSQNPRHKITKRGQNVTFRCDPISEHNRLYWYRQTLGQGPEFLTYFQNEAQLEKSRLLSDRFSAERPKGSFSTLEIQRTEQGDSAMYLCASLPPGLGGEDTQYFGPGTRLTVL.

The rearrangement uses TRBV7-9 and TRBJ2-2; 9 bases agree with TRBD1. Germline CDR1 SEHNR, CDR2 FQNEAQ (reference sequence). The ends lost 4 bases at V and 6 bases at J; junction bases unmatched: 12. The CDR3 loop spans 17 amino acids. The DNA of the CDR3 is TGTGCCAGCAGCTCGGTTCCGGGACAGGGTTTCTCCGGGGAGCTGTTTTTT. Translating gives CASSSVPGQGFSGELFF.

This clone was detected only a few times. V is TRBV7-9 and J is TRBJ2-1; the match to TRBD2 covers 8 bases. The CDR3 sequence is 15 residues long. Losses at the gene ends were 10 bases for V and 3 bases for J; bases not matched to a gene: 11. Germline CDR1 is SEHNR and CDR2 is FQNEAQ (reference sequence). This CDR3 reads CATAPSGGNYNEQFF. CDR3 DNA sequence: TGTGCCACCGCCCCCAGCGGGGGCAACTACAATGAGCAGTTCTTC.

This clone has only one observation. This chain uses TRBV2 with TRBJ2-7; no clear D. Germline V gene data show CDR1 as SNHLY and CDR2 as FYNNEI. V lost 5 bases to trimming and J lost 2 bases, with 7 bases between them. The CDR3 is 12 residues long. The CDR3 DNA reads TGTGCCAGCAGTTTCGGACCCTACGAGCAGTACTTC. Translated: CASSFGPYEQYF. The full variable domain, in which reference TRBV2 and TRBJ2-7 provide the parts outside the CDR3, is EPEVTQTPSHQVTQMGQEVILRCVPISNHLYFYWYRQILGQKVEFLVSFYNNEISEKSEIFDDQFSVERPDGSNFTLKIRSTKLEDSAMYFCASSFGPYEQYFGPGTRLTVT.

A remark on this clone: Other nucleotide sequences from this sample produce the same CDR3. The V and J genes are TRBV6-6 and TRBJ2-5; TRBD2 agrees at 8 bases. Germline-derived CDR1 and CDR2 are MNHNY and SVGAGI (reference sequence). The trim removed 2 bases at V and 4 bases at J, leaving 0 bases unmatched. CDR3 length: 13 residues. The CDR3 reads CASSYSGRETQYF. DNA of the CDR3: TGTGCCAGCAGTTACAGCGGGAGAGAGACCCAGTACTTC.

By frequency in the sample, this clone is large. The chain couples TRBV6-6 to TRBJ1-6, with D possibly TRBD1 on 6 matching bases. CDR3 size: 15 residues. Germline assignment: CDR1 MNHNY and CDR2 SVGAGI (reference sequence). V lost 5 bases and J lost 5, with 13 bases in between. The CDR3 spells CASSLPRGDNSPLHF. In DNA, the CDR3 is TGTGCCAGCAGTCTCCCGAGGGGGGATAATTCACCCCTCCACTTT.

The rearrangement uses TRBV5-1 and TRBJ2-7; D is perhaps TRBD1 or TRBD2 (5 bases each). V dropped 0 bases and J dropped 3 bases, with 10 bases sitting between them. The CDR3 sequence is 14 residues long. Per the germline V gene, CDR1 is SGHRS and CDR2 is YFSETQ. For the CDR3, the DNA is TGCGCCAGCAGCTTGGGGGACGGGTTCTACGAGCAGTACTTC. Translation: CASSLGDGFYEQYF.

This clone was seen just once. The chain joins TRBV29-1 to TRBJ1-1, with D perhaps TRBD1 (6 bases). Looked up from germline, CDR1 is SQVTM and CDR2 is ANQGSEA. Trimming took off 5 bases at V and 1 base at J, with 14 bases between the two ends. The CDR3 loop spans 14 amino acids. DNA for the CDR3: TGCAGCGTTCTCGGGGGCAGCGGGAACACTGAAGCTTTCTTT. This gives the protein CSVLGGSGNTEAFF.

The chain couples TRBV6-6 to TRBJ1-1; no clear D. CDR1 is MNHNY and CDR2 is SVGAGI in the germline V gene (reference sequence). The CDR3 totals 14 residues. The ends were cut back, 2 bases at V and 1 base at J, with 8 bases in the middle. This chain's CDR3 is CASSYETPNTEAFF. DNA of the CDR3: TGTGCCAGCAGTTACGAGACACCGAACACTGAAGCTTTCTTT.

This clone was observed a single time. The chain uses TRBV7-9 and TRBJ2-7; D assignment may be TRBD1 or TRBD2 (5 bases each). V was shortened by 4 bases and J by 3 bases, with 13 bases between the two germline ends. CDR3 length equals 14 residues. Germline V gene lookup returns CDR1 SEHNR and CDR2 FQNEAQ (reference sequence). CDR3 in amino acids: CASSSGRGGYEQYF. The CDR3 DNA is TGTGCCAGCAGCTCGGGACGTGGGGGCTACGAGCAGTACTTC.

V gene TRBV6-1 combines with J gene TRBJ1-6, with a tentative D call TRBD1 (6 bases). Germline CDR1 and CDR2: MNHNS and SASEGT. V was clipped by 8 bases and J by 7 bases, with 15 bases between them. This CDR3 has 14 amino acids. Written as DNA, the CDR3 is TGTGCCAGCGGTGTGACAGGTCAAAATTCACCCCTCCACTTT. Its protein is CASGVTGQNSPLHF.